The 6 T cell receptor beta chains below all came from one sample that was sequenced in a study of blood T cell repertoires in COVID-19 (dated by TCRdb to about 2020). The receptor library was made with the immunoSEQ multiplex PCR assay. TCRdb stores this immuneACCESS table with in-frame sequences only. Part of the clones is absent; in the studies checked, under half of the shortfall reflects unresolved V genes, and no reason is known for the rest. For this sample there are 73,000 or so clones; around 88% appear just once. The ten largest clonotypes hold 5% to 6% of the sample. The source material was peripheral blood. The receptors shown here come from a man aged 50-60 years with active COVID-19.

The CDR3 DNA is TGTGCCAGCAGCCAAGATACTGGGACAGGATATGGCTACACCTTC. Translated, it gives CASSQDTGTGYGYTF. The V call is TRBV4-2, the J call TRBJ1-2, with TRBD1 matching 8 bases. CDR1 is LGHNA and CDR2 is YNFKEQ in the germline V gene. V lost 0 bases and J lost 5; bases outside the gene matches: 5. The length of the CDR3 is 15 residues.

V is TRBV4-1 and J is TRBJ1-1; D is uncertain. The V end was cut by 4 bases, the J end by 5 bases, with 11 bases between. The V gene's germline CDR1 is MGHRA and CDR2 YSYEKL. This CDR3 has 13 residues. The CDR3 DNA sequence: TGCGCCAGCAGCCCCCTAGGGAGGACTGAAGCTTTCTTT. Its protein product is CASSPLGRTEAFF.

The chain combines TRBV5-5 with TRBJ1-4; D might be TRBD1 (6 bases). Trimming took 4 bases from V and 2 from J, leaving 12 bases between them. The CDR3 has 15 residues. The germline gives CDR1 SGHKS, CDR2 YYEKEE (reference sequence). The DNA of the CDR3 is TGTGCCAGCAGCCCAACAGGGAACACTAATGAAAAACTGTTTTTT. Its protein is CASSPTGNTNEKLFF.

The CDR3 nucleotides read TGTGCCAGCAGCCCTATAGGGACAGGGGACCAAGAGACCCAGTACTTC. Translated, it gives CASSPIGTGDQETQYF. The chain recombines TRBV16 with TRBJ2-5; TRBD1 aligns across 10 bases. V lost 4 bases to trimming and J lost 0 bases; unmatched junction nucleotides: 5. Germline V gene lookup returns CDR1 KGHSY and CDR2 FQNENV. The CDR3 consists of 16 residues.

The CDR3 nucleotides read TGTGCCTGGAGTGGACAGGCTAGCAATCAGCCCCAGCATTTT. Protein product: CAWSGQASNQPQHF. The chain couples TRBV30 to TRBJ1-5, with D tentatively TRBD1 (6 bases). This CDR3 is 14 amino acids long. Germline CDR1 GTSNPN, CDR2 SVGIG (reference sequence). The V end was cut by 1 base, the J end by 0 bases, with 7 bases between.

The genes are TRBV3-1 (or the pseudogene TRBV3-2) and TRBJ2-2; TRBD2 matches 7 bases. V lost 0 bases, J lost 6 bases, and 10 bases stayed unmatched. The CDR3 has 17 amino acids. The V gene's germline CDR1 is LGHDT and CDR2 YNNKEL (reference sequence). The CDR3: CASSQEGGEGLPGELFF. CDR3 coding DNA: TGTGCCAGCAGCCAAGAGGGAGGGGAAGGCCTACCCGGGGAGCTGTTTTTT.